This is a list of T cell receptor beta chains from one sample in a study of cytomegalovirus exposure and HLA in healthy donors. Generated by immunoSEQ multiplex PCR, the TCRdb table keeps only in-frame clones and is missing some. This table holds some 130,000 clones, approximately 80% found once. Sequencing was done on a sample of PBMCs. These receptors were collected from a man aged 25 to 45 in good health and CMV-seronegative. CDR3s include the opening cysteine and the closing phenylalanine or tryptophan. D genes are given only for firm matches. A clone size is listed for some rows: how often the clone was seen (once, few, many), or a class if it is expanded.

D: .
V: TRBV5-6
size: few
J: TRBJ2-7
CDR3: CASSAPGNEQYF
DNA: TGTGCCAGCAGCGCACCAGGGAACGAGCAGTACTTC

D: .
V: TRBV4-3
size: .
J: TRBJ1-2
CDR3: CASSQPGVTYGYTF
DNA: TGCGCCAGCAGCCAACCAGGGGTAACCTATGGCTACACCTTC

D: TRBD1
V: TRBV30
size: once
J: TRBJ2-1
CDR3: CAWSQGAPNEQFF
DNA: TGTGCCTGGAGCCAGGGGGCCCCCAATGAGCAGTTCTTC

D: .
V: TRBV10-3
size: .
J: TRBJ2-7
CDR3: CAISALQGSGAYEQYF
DNA: TGTGCCATCAGTGCCCTCCAGGGATCAGGAGCCTACGAGCAGTACTTC

D: .
V: TRBV7-9
size: .
J: TRBJ1-2
CDR3: CSSSLEQSYGYTF
DNA: TGTTCCAGCAGCTTAGAGCAATCCTATGGCTACACCTTC

D: .
V: TRBV7-6
size: .
J: TRBJ2-3
CDR3: CASSLAGGGSNTDTQYF
DNA: TGTGCCAGCAGCTTAGCGGGGGGCGGGAGTAACACAGATACGCAGTATTTT

D: .
V: TRBV19
size: .
J: TRBJ1-5
CDR3: CASSIIGDSNQPQHF
DNA: TGTGCCAGTAGTATAATCGGAGATAGCAATCAGCCCCAGCATTTT

D: .
V: TRBV15
size: .
J: TRBJ2-5
CDR3: CATSSRQSGETQYF
DNA: TGTGCCACCAGCAGCCGCCAGTCTGGAGAGACCCAGTACTTC

D: TRBD1
V: TRBV27
size: .
J: TRBJ2-7
CDR3: CASSPTGTAYEQYF
DNA: TGTGCCAGCAGTCCCACCGGGACAGCCTACGAGCAGTACTTC

D: .
V: TRBV28
size: few
J: TRBJ1-1
CDR3: CASRGGGNTEAFF
DNA: TGTGCCAGCAGGGGCGGGGGGAACACTGAAGCTTTCTTT

D: .
V: TRBV19
size: .
J: TRBJ1-5
CDR3: CASRIGLGNQPQHF
DNA: TGTGCCAGTAGGATCGGGTTGGGCAATCAGCCCCAGCATTTT

D: TRBD1
V: TRBV7-7
size: .
J: TRBJ2-7
CDR3: CASSRDRTYEQYF
DNA: TGTGCTAGCAGCCGGGACAGAACCTACGAGCAGTACTTC

D: TRBD1
V: TRBV7-9
size: few
J: TRBJ2-2
CDR3: CASSPQGTGELFF
DNA: TGTGCCAGCAGCCCACAGGGGACCGGGGAGCTGTTTTTT

D: .
V: TRBV28
size: .
J: TRBJ1-5
CDR3: CASSLTGYSNQPQHF
DNA: TGTGCCAGCAGTTTAACAGGCTATAGCAATCAGCCCCAGCATTTT

D: .
V: TRBV5-8
size: .
J: TRBJ2-7
CDR3: CASSLTRRYEQYF
DNA: TGTGCCAGCAGCTTGACTAGACGGTACGAGCAGTACTTC

D: TRBD1
V: TRBV7-2
size: once
J: TRBJ2-5
CDR3: CASSFTGGETQYF
DNA: TGTGCCAGCAGCTTCACAGGGGGCGAGACCCAGTACTTC

D: .
V: TRBV6-5
size: .
J: TRBJ2-2
CDR3: CASSHGGGLTGELFF
DNA: TGTGCCAGCAGCCATGGGGGCGGATTGACCGGGGAGCTGTTTTTT

D: TRBD1
V: TRBV28
size: .
J: TRBJ2-5
CDR3: CASVGQVLETQYF
DNA: TGTGCCAGCGTGGGACAGGTCTTAGAGACCCAGTACTTC

D: TRBD2
V: TRBV30
size: .
J: TRBJ2-7
CDR3: CAWSGAGGWQYF
DNA: TGTGCCTGGAGTGGGGCGGGAGGTTGGCAGTACTTC

D: TRBD2
V: TRBV5-6
size: .
J: TRBJ2-5
CDR3: CASSPTSVQETQYF
DNA: TGTGCCAGCAGCCCGACTAGCGTCCAAGAGACCCAGTACTTC

D: .
V: TRBV6-1
size: .
J: TRBJ1-2
CDR3: CASRVGQLYGYTF
DNA: TGTGCCAGCAGAGTAGGACAGCTCTATGGCTACACCTTC

D: .
V: TRBV15
size: .
J: TRBJ2-5
CDR3: CATSRDLVETQYF
DNA: TGTGCCACCAGCAGAGATCTTGTTGAGACCCAGTACTTC

D: .
V: TRBV7-9
size: .
J: TRBJ1-1
CDR3: CSIAGTEAFF
DNA: TGTTCCATCGCCGGGACAGAAGCTTTCTTT

D: TRBD1
V: TRBV7-8
size: .
J: TRBJ2-7
CDR3: CASSLQGAEVLEQYF
DNA: TGTGCCAGCAGCTTACAGGGGGCCGAAGTTTTGGAGCAGTACTTC

D: TRBD1
V: TRBV25-1
size: .
J: TRBJ2-6
CDR3: CASSARTGLTNVLTF
DNA: TGTGCCAGCAGTGCCCGGACAGGTTTGACCAACGTCCTGACTTTC

D: TRBD2
V: TRBV7-2
size: once
J: TRBJ2-3
CDR3: CASSFSSGYTDTQYF
DNA: TGTGCCAGCAGCTTCTCTAGCGGATACACAGATACGCAGTATTTT

D: .
V: TRBV23-1
size: .
J: TRBJ1-5
CDR3: CASSQSVWRVLQPQHF
DNA: TGCGCCAGCAGTCAATCGGTTTGGAGGGTCCTTCAGCCCCAGCATTTT

D: .
V: TRBV7-2
size: .
J: TRBJ1-5
CDR3: CASSLTESDQPQHF
DNA: TGTGCCAGCAGCTTAACTGAATCGGATCAGCCCCAGCATTTT

D: TRBD2
V: TRBV7-9
size: .
J: TRBJ2-7
CDR3: CASSLAGGSEQYF
DNA: TGTGCCAGCAGCTTAGCGGGCGGGAGCGAGCAGTACTTC

D: .
V: TRBV4-1
size: .
J: TRBJ1-5
CDR3: CASSQIQPNQPQHF
DNA: TGCGCCAGCAGTCAAATACAGCCCAATCAGCCCCAGCATTTT

D: .
V: TRBV6-1
size: few
J: TRBJ1-5
CDR3: CASCTYWAVRPQHF
DNA: TGTGCCAGTTGTACCTACTGGGCAGTGAGGCCCCAGCATTTT

D: .
V: TRBV28
size: .
J: TRBJ2-7
CDR3: CARLVNYEQYF
DNA: TGTGCCAGACTAGTAAACTACGAGCAGTACTTC

D: TRBD1
V: TRBV15
size: .
J: TRBJ1-2
CDR3: CATSADRGLGGYTF
DNA: TGTGCCACCAGCGCGGACAGGGGTCTTGGTGGCTACACCTTC

D: TRBD1
V: TRBV4-3
size: few
J: TRBJ2-2
CDR3: CASSQGPGQGNTGELFF
DNA: TGCGCCAGCAGCCAAGGCCCGGGACAGGGGAACACCGGGGAGCTGTTTTTT

D: TRBD1
V: TRBV28
size: .
J: TRBJ1-3
CDR3: CASSRTGYGNTIYF
DNA: TGTGCCAGCAGTAGGACAGGGTACGGAAACACCATATATTTT

D: .
V: TRBV2
size: .
J: TRBJ1-1
CDR3: CASRAGTLNTEAFF
DNA: TGTGCCAGCAGGGCCGGGACATTGAACACTGAAGCTTTCTTT

D: .
V: TRBV10-3
size: .
J: TRBJ1-2
CDR3: CAISDGYGYTF
DNA: TGTGCCATCAGTGACGGGTATGGCTACACCTTC

D: TRBD2
V: TRBV30
size: .
J: TRBJ2-3
CDR3: CAWSVLSGTSTDTQYF
DNA: TGTGCCTGGAGCGTACTAAGCGGGACTAGCACAGATACGCAGTATTTT

D: .
V: TRBV2
size: few
J: TRBJ2-7
CDR3: CASMGGGYEQYF
DNA: TGTGCCAGCATGGGTGGGGGGTACGAGCAGTACTTC

D: .
V: TRBV20-1
size: .
J: TRBJ1-1
CDR3: CSVSGGTEAFF
DNA: TGCAGTGTGTCCGGGGGCACTGAAGCTTTCTTT

D: TRBD1
V: TRBV30
size: .
J: TRBJ1-1
CDR3: CAWVWRQGSGEAFF
DNA: TGTGCCTGGGTGTGGAGACAGGGGTCTGGTGAAGCTTTCTTT

D: .
V: TRBV29-1
size: .
J: TRBJ1-2
CDR3: CSVGPEEGYTF
DNA: TGCAGCGTGGGGCCCGAAGAAGGCTACACCTTC

D: .
V: TRBV5-4
size: few
J: TRBJ1-1
CDR3: CASTYGQRDEAFF
DNA: TGTGCCAGCACCTATGGACAGCGGGATGAAGCTTTCTTT

D: .
V: TRBV6-5
size: .
J: TRBJ2-5
CDR3: CASSYEGWETQYF
DNA: TGTGCCAGCAGTTACGAGGGTTGGGAGACCCAGTACTTC

D: .
V: TRBV5-1
size: .
J: TRBJ2-7
CDR3: CASSLDPGPYEQYF
DNA: TGCGCCAGCAGCTTGGATCCAGGCCCCTACGAGCAGTACTTC